The 4 T cell receptor beta chains given below trace back to one sample, sequenced in a study of CD8 T cells in ankylosing spondylitis. The study, taken as a whole, reports: Seemingly characteristic of ankylosing spondylitis blood was a TCR beta motif consisting of eight highly homologous variants.

TCRdb fed the 5' RACE reads into MiXCR, producing one record per CDR3 protein. The sample records 130,000 or so distinct CDR3 sequences, roughly 15% being singletons. The antigens for these receptors are not known. The source material was blood, either unsorted or a sorted T cell fraction (not recorded which). The receptors stem from a male donor with ankylosing spondylitis.

This clonotype was recorded a few times. The chain joins TRBV19 to TRBJ2-7, with 7 bases matching TRBD1. Germline V gene lookup returns CDR1 LNHDA and CDR2 SQIVND (reference sequence). V trimming: 2 bases; J trimming: 2 bases; junction bases outside the gene matches: 6. This CDR3 has 15 residues. The CDR3 protein is CASSIRDSGAYEQYF. The CDR3 DNA reads TGTGCCAGTAGTATAAGGGACAGCGGCGCCTACGAGCAGTACTTC. Together with reference TRBV19 and TRBJ2-7, the CDR3 gives the full variable domain: DGGITQSPKYLFRKEGQNVTLSCEQNLNHDAMYWYRQDPGQGLRLIYYSQIVNDFQKGDIAEGYSVSREKKESFPLTVTSAQKNPTAFYLCASSIRDSGAYEQYFGPGTRLTVT.

The gene calls are TRBV6-2 or TRBV6-3 and TRBJ2-3, with 12 bases identical to TRBD2. Germline-derived CDR1 and CDR2 are MNHEY and SVGEGT. The CDR3 consists of 16 residues. After removal of 6 bases from V and 7 bases from J, the junction contained 11 bases not matched to a gene. The CDR3 nucleotides read TGTGCCAGCAGGAACCCTAGCGGGAGGGCCGGTAATACGCAGTATTTT. This codes for CASRNPSGRAGNTQYF.

This clonotype occurred many times. The rearrangement uses TRBV9 and TRBJ2-3; D may be TRBD2 (6 bases). V shed 3 bases and J shed 0 bases, with 11 bases lying between them. The CDR3 sequence is 15 residues long. From germline, CDR1 is SGDLS and CDR2 YYNGEE. CDR3 sequence reads: CASSATGTSTDTQYF. CDR3 bases: TGTGCCAGCAGCGCGACCGGGACTAGCACAGATACGCAGTATTTT.

This rearrangement joins TRBV11-1 to TRBJ2-5; 13 nucleotides line up with TRBD2. V shed 4 bases, J shed 3 bases, and the junction held 5 bases outside the gene matches. The germline V gene has CDR1 SGHAT and CDR2 FQDESV (reference sequence). This CDR3 comprises 16 residues. The CDR3 loop is CASSSLAGGAEETQYF. Written as DNA, the CDR3 is TGTGCCAGCAGCTCACTAGCGGGAGGGGCGGAAGAGACCCAGTACTTC.